A selection of T cell receptor beta chains follows, all from one sample in a study of shared clonotypes between healthy human individuals. The assay was immunoSEQ multiplex PCR, and TCRdb's table has in-frame clones only and misses some. The sample has around 2,000,000 clones, about 92% seen once; the top ten hold under 2%. The source material was naive CD8+ T cells from PBMCs. Receptors were obtained from a man younger than 30 in good health. Some clones in this sample may be carry-over from other donors' samples. Each CDR3 is given with its conserved first and last residue. Fields, in order: J gene, clone size, V gene, D gene, CDR3 DNA, CDR3 protein. D genes are given only for firm matches. Clone size is not always given. Where it is, it says once, few, many or a class for expanded clones.

>TRBJ1-1|NA|TRBV27|TRBD1
TGTGCCAGCAGTTTAGGGACAGGGGCACCTATGAACACTGAAGCTTTCTTT
CASSLGTGAPMNTEAFF
>TRBJ2-5|NA|TRBV7-3|NA
TGTGCCAGCAGCTTAACCGGGAGAGGACAGCCACAAGAGACCCAGTACTTC
CASSLTGRGQPQETQYF
>TRBJ2-7|NA|TRBV27|TRBD1
TGTGCCAGCAGTTTGAGGACATCACAGGGGTTGGGGCTCTACGAGCAGTACTTC
CASSLRTSQGLGLYEQYF
>TRBJ1-1|NA|TRBV28|NA
TGTGCCAGCAGCCCCGCAGCAGAAAGGAACACTGAAGCTTTCTTT
CASSPAAERNTEAFF
>TRBJ2-1|NA|TRBV9|TRBD2
TGTGCCAGCAGCGTAGAAGGGACTAGCCCCTACAATGAGCAGTTCTTC
CASSVEGTSPYNEQFF
>TRBJ2-2|NA|TRBV27|TRBD2
TGTGCCAGCAGTTCAAATATAGCGGGAGTAAATACCGGGGAGCTGTTTTTT
CASSSNIAGVNTGELFF
>TRBJ1-2|NA|TRBV2|TRBD1
TGTGCCAGCAGGGGACAGGGAGGATATGGCTACACCTTC
CASRGQGGYGYTF
>TRBJ1-2|NA|TRBV11-2|TRBD1
TGTGCCAGCAGCTTAGTCGGGGCAGGGGGCTATGGCTACACCTTC
CASSLVGAGGYGYTF
>TRBJ2-6|NA|TRBV10-3|NA
TGTGCCGCCGGAACCACTCGACCCGTTGGGAACAACGTCCTGACTTTC
CAAGTTRPVGNNVLTF
>TRBJ1-1|few|TRBV27|NA
TGTGCCACCCGAGGCGGCACTGAAGCTTTCTTT
CATRGGTEAFF
>TRBJ2-7|NA|TRBV29-1|NA
TGCAGCGCAGGGATTGCCTACGAGCAGTACTTC
CSAGIAYEQYF